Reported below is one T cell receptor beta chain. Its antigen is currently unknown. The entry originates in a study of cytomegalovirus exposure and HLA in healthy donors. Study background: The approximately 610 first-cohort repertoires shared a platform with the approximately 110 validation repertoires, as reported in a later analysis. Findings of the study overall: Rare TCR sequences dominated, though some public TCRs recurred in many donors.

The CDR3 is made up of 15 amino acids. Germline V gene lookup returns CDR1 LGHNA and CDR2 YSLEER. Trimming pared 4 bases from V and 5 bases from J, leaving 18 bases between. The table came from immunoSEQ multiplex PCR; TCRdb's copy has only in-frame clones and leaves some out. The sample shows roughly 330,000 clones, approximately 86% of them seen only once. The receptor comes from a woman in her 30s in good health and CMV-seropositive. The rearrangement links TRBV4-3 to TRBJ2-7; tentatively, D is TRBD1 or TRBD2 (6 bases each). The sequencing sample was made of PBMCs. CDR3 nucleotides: TGCGCCAGCAGCCGAGACTGGGGGGCCAGGGACGAGCAGTACTTC. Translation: CASSRDWGARDEQYF.